This T cell receptor (beta chain) stems from a study of blood T cells in healthy people across ages. A J-beta primer mix and a sample-barcoded 5' primer were used in a second PCR of roughly 7 to 12 cycles. All samples yielded 2.5 million or more CDR3-containing paired-end reads. Via MiXCR, TCRdb re-called the 5' RACE reads, giving one row per CDR3 protein. Of approximately 800,000 distinct CDR3 sequences listed, 50% to 65% were seen once; the top ten hold approximately 40%. The CDR3 is made up of 19 amino acids. The trim removed 3 bases at V and 6 bases at J, leaving 20 bases unmatched. Per the germline V gene, CDR1 is SGHNT and CDR2 is YYREEE (reference sequence). Of note for this clonotype: The antigen is unknown.

Whole-study results and caveats: The long-lived group displayed more naive CD4+ cells, plus higher diversity, than the aged donors did. Diversity of TCR beta per million T cells declined in a roughly linear way with age.

This receptor was identified in an older man in good health. What was sequenced was blood. The chain joins TRBV5-4 to TRBJ2-3, with TRBD2 matching 9 bases. CDR3 protein: CASSSGASGTNVSPDTQYF. CDR3 DNA: TGTGCCAGCAGCTCCGGTGCTAGCGGGACGAATGTTAGCCCGGATACGCAGTATTTT. Using reference TRBV5-4 and TRBJ2-3 for the parts outside the CDR3, the full variable domain is ETGVTQSPTHLIKTRGQQVTLRCSSQSGHNTVSWYQQALGQGPQFIFQYYREEENGRGNFPPRFSGLQFPNYSSELNVNALELDDSALYLCASSSGASGTNVSPDTQYFGPGTRLTVL.